Presented here are 19 T cell receptor beta chains from one specimen sequenced in a study of vaccination and CD4 T cells after COVID-19. With the Oncomine TCR Beta short-read assay, DNA from cultured CD4+ T cells was sequenced. TCRdb itself ran the PCR reads through MiXCR, one entry per CDR3 protein. The sample records several thousand distinct CDR3 sequences, around four fifths being singletons. Treatment indicated: roughly nine-day PBMC culture with coronavirus spike peptide pools or control peptides (ViraFEST assay). Their antigens remain unidentified. Material: CD4+ T cells from blood, cultured in vitro. The receptors were sampled from a human donor who had recovered from COVID-19.

The CDR3 region is CASSLGPEGGSSYEQYF. In DNA form, the CDR3 reads TGTGCCAGCAGCTTAGGTCCGGAGGGAGGGTCCTCCTACGAGCAGTACTTC. The rearrangement joins TRBV7-6 to TRBJ2-7, with 7 bases aligning to TRBD2. The CDR3 has 17 residues. The V gene's germline CDR1 is SGHVS and CDR2 FNYEAQ. The V and J ends lost 1 base and 0 bases, in that order; junction bases with no gene match: 9.

This clonotype occurred once. This chain uses TRBV6-2 or TRBV6-3 with TRBJ2-7; 9 nucleotides agree with TRBD2. Germline-derived CDR1 and CDR2 are MNHEY and SVGEGT. After removal of 6 bases from V and 5 bases from J, the junction contained 2 bases not matched to a gene. This CDR3 region has 12 residues. The CDR3 loop is CASRAGGDEQYF. In nucleotides, the CDR3 is TGTGCCAGCAGGGCGGGAGGGGACGAGCAGTACTTC.

The chain carries TRBV7-2 and TRBJ2-5, with D hard to call. This CDR3 is 14 amino acids long. The V end lost 1 base, the J end lost 5 bases, and 11 bases lay between the germline ends. Germline V gene lookup returns CDR1 SGHTA and CDR2 FQGNSA. The CDR3 coding sequence is TGTGCCAGCAGCTTAGGTCCCAGGATGGAGACCCAGTACTTC. Translation gives CASSLGPRMETQYF.

This sequence joins TRBV7-2 and TRBJ2-5; 7 nucleotides line up with TRBD1. The V and J ends lost 5 bases and 7 bases, in that order; junction bases with no gene match: 7. Germline lookup yields CDR1 SGHTA and CDR2 FQGNSA. The CDR3 extends over 13 amino acids. The CDR3 here is CASSPRTGGTQYF. The CDR3, as DNA: TGTGCCAGCAGCCCGCGGACAGGCGGGACCCAGTACTTC.

The CDR3 DNA is TGTGCCACCAGTGTGGCAGATACGCAGTATTTT. This gives the protein CATSVADTQYF. This chain links TRBV24-1 with TRBJ2-3; D not resolved. Trimming removed 5 bases at V and 4 bases at J, with 3 bases between. CDR3 length equals 11 residues. Germline CDR1 reads KGHDR; CDR2 reads SFDVKD.

This clonotype came up once. The rearrangement joins TRBV24-1 to TRBJ1-5; a possible D gene is TRBD1 (5 bases). CDR1 and CDR2 from the germline V gene are KGHDR and SFDVKD. Trimming stripped 4 bases from V and 7 bases from J, with 19 bases between. CDR3 length: 16 amino acids. CDR3: CATSDPGAEGMQPQHF. As DNA, the CDR3 is TGTGCCACCAGTGACCCCGGGGCAGAGGGCATGCAGCCCCAGCATTTT.

The chain has TRBV6-2 or TRBV6-3 and TRBJ1-5, with 7 bases fitting TRBD1. The junction had 9 bases not matched to a gene; V was cut back by 7 bases and J by 6 bases. The germline CDR1 and CDR2 sequences are MNHEY and SVGEGT. This CDR3 region has 14 residues. The CDR3 DNA reads TGTGCCAGCACCGATCCGACAGGGCTTCAGCCCCAGCATTTT. It encodes CASTDPTGLQPQHF.

This rearrangement joins TRBV12-1 to TRBJ1-6; TRBD1, the table's D call, lacks a check against the DNA. TRBV12-1 constitutes a pseudogene. The CDR3 runs 17 residues. The CDR3 DNA reads as TGTGCCAGCAGCGGCCGGGACAGGGGACGTTTGGGGGCACCCCTCCACTTT. Its protein product is CASSGRDRGRLGAPLHF.

The V gene is TRBV5-1, the J gene TRBJ1-1; 9 positions match TRBD1. V dropped 6 bases and J dropped 5; count of bases not matched to a gene: 5. The CDR3 has 13 amino acids. CDR1 and CDR2 from the germline V gene are SGHRS and YFSETQ. In DNA form, the CDR3 reads TGCGCCAGCAACCCTGGACAGGGGACTGAAGCTTTCTTT. Protein: CASNPGQGTEAFF.

As DNA, the CDR3 is TGTGCCAGCGGACCACAGGGTCTCCGGAATGGCTACACCTTC. It specifies CASGPQGLRNGYTF. This chain joins TRBV12-3 or TRBV12-4 and TRBJ1-2; tentative D call: TRBD1 (6 bases). Trimming removed 8 bases at V and 6 bases at J, with 19 bases between. This CDR3 has 14 amino acids.

CDR3 protein: CSARPTGRDQPQHF. The CDR3 region has the DNA TGCAGTGCAAGACCGACAGGGCGGGATCAGCCCCAGCATTTT. V and J are TRBV20-1 and TRBJ1-5; TRBD1 matches at 7 bases. Per germline, CDR1 DFQATT and CDR2 SNEGSKA (reference sequence). V lost 6 bases, J lost 5 bases, and 10 bases stayed unmatched. There are 14 residues in the CDR3.

The V gene is TRBV24-1, the J gene TRBJ2-3; 9 bases map to TRBD1. CDR1 and CDR2 (germline): KGHDR, SFDVKD. CDR3 size: 15 residues. The V gene end was trimmed by 4 bases and the J gene end by 5 bases; junction bases not matched to a gene: 6. DNA for the CDR3: TGTGCCACCAGTGACTACAGGGGGCAGGGAGATACGCAGTATTTT. Translation: CATSDYRGQGDTQYF.

The V call is TRBV7-9, the J call TRBJ2-7; the D gene is possibly TRBD1 (7 bases). V lost 5 bases and J 0 bases, leaving 14 bases between the germline ends. The CDR3 is 15 amino acids. Germline V lookup: CDR1 SEHNR, CDR2 FQNEAQ (reference sequence). DNA of the CDR3: TGTGCCAGCAGCCGGGGGACAGTTCTCTCCTACGAGCAGTACTTC. Protein sequence: CASSRGTVLSYEQYF.

The V and J genes are TRBV28 and TRBJ2-1, with TRBD2 matching 7 bases. The CDR3 extends over 16 amino acids. V lost 7 bases to trimming and J lost 5 bases; unmatched junction nucleotides: 14. Germline-derived CDR1 and CDR2 are MDHEN and SYDVKM. The CDR3 nucleotides are TGTGCCAGCAAAGGGTCGGGACTACGGGGCCACAATGAGCAGTTCTTC. It encodes CASKGSGLRGHNEQFF. The variable domain in full, completed from reference TRBV28 and TRBJ2-1, reads DVKVTQSSRYLVKRTGEKVFLECVQDMDHENMFWYRQDPGLGLRLIYFSYDVKMKEKGDIPEGYSVSREKKERFSLILESASTNQTSMYLCASKGSGLRGHNEQFFGPGTRLTVL.

V gene TRBV27 combines with J gene TRBJ2-3; perhaps TRBD2 as D (5 bases). The V end was cut by 3 bases, the J end by 5 bases, with 9 bases between. The CDR3 consists of 13 residues. Germline V gives CDR1 MNHEY, CDR2 SMNVEV (reference sequence). The CDR3 spells CASSFTGGDTQYF. The CDR3 nucleotides read TGTGCCAGCAGTTTTACCGGAGGAGATACGCAGTATTTT.

J is TRBJ2-7 and V is TRBV29-1, with 9 bases that match TRBD1. In germline, CDR1 is SQVTM, CDR2 ANQGSEA. Unmatched junction bases numbered 5, after V lost 4 bases and J lost 1 base. This CDR3 region has 14 residues. CDR3 region: CSVAGQGRSYEQYF. CDR3 DNA: TGCAGCGTTGCAGGACAGGGGAGGTCCTACGAGCAGTACTTC.

The chain uses TRBV19 and TRBJ2-7; 8 bases are a match to TRBD2. J lost 6 bases, V lost 3 bases, and 7 bases had no gene match. CDR3 length: 14 amino acids. Germline loops: CDR1 LNHDA, CDR2 SQIVND (reference sequence). The CDR3 spells CASSIRAGVGEQYF. In DNA form, the CDR3 reads TGTGCCAGTAGTATCAGAGCGGGAGTGGGCGAGCAGTACTTC.

V usage is TRBV4-3 and J usage is TRBJ1-5; D unresolved. V was trimmed by 1 base and J by 5 bases, leaving 9 bases between them. CDR3 size: 14 residues. CDR1 is LGHNA, CDR2 YSLEER, per germline. The CDR3 sequence: CASSQAIFDQPQHF. Here the CDR3 DNA reads TGCGCCAGCAGCCAAGCAATATTCGATCAGCCCCAGCATTTT.

This clonotype was detected only once. This chain uses TRBV11-2 with TRBJ1-1, with D maybe TRBD1 (5 bases). V lost 5 bases to trimming and J lost 8 bases, with 15 bases between them. Germline CDR1 is SGHAT and CDR2 is FQNNGV. The CDR3 sequence is 13 residues long. The CDR3 DNA is TGTGCCAGCAGCCAGGGCTGGCAGGCGGAAGCTTTCTTT. It encodes CASSQGWQAEAFF. Together with reference TRBV11-2 and TRBJ1-1, the CDR3 gives the full variable domain: EAGVAQSPRYKIIEKRQSVAFWCNPISGHATLYWYQQILGQGPKLLIQFQNNGVVDDSQLPKDRFSAERLKGVDSTLKIQPAKLEDSAVYLCASSQGWQAEAFFGQGTRLTVV.